The clone carrying this T cell receptor (beta chain) showed up many times. The sample belongs to a study of metastatic and nonmetastatic thyroid tumors. The overall study: Malignant and benign thyroid patients had repertoires compared in peripheral blood and tumor or nodule tissue.

Each patient came to thyroid surgery without any prior treatment (of any kind). With MiXCR, TCRdb called clones anew from the PCR reads. The table has tens of thousands of clones, about 22% seen once. This TCR was sampled from a male donor with papillary thyroid cancer or a benign thyroid nodule (not recorded which). Some clones in this sample may be carry-over from other donors' samples. Sequencing was performed on blood.

CDR3 region: CASSEMGTDTQYF. As DNA, the CDR3 is TGTGCCAGCAGTGAAATGGGTACAGATACGCAGTATTTT. The V gene is TRBV6-1, the J gene TRBJ2-3; D not resolved. The CDR3 sequence is 13 residues long. CDR1 is MNHNS and CDR2 is SASEGT in the germline V gene. Trimming pared 2 bases from V and 3 bases from J, leaving 6 bases between.